This entry lists 25 T cell receptor beta chains sequenced from one sample in a study of OX40 agonist ivuxolimab in advanced cancers. Using immunoSEQ multiplex PCR, the repertoire was profiled, and TCRdb retains in-frame clones only, with some absent. Of some 62,000 clones in the sample, around four fifths were seen once. Sample: CD4+ or CD8+ T cells sorted from blood, taken in a trial of the OX40 agonist ivuxolimab. The source of these receptors is an adult with an advanced solid tumor such as melanoma, head and neck, liver or kidney cancer.

The CDR3 loop is CASSPGGGNTEAFF. The CDR3 nucleotides are TGTGCCAGCTCACCGGGGGGGGGAAACACTGAAGCTTTCTTT. This chain links TRBV18 with TRBJ1-1; D may be TRBD1 (5 bases). With 3 bases removed from V and 2 bases from J, the gap between germline ends came to 10 bases. CDR1 and CDR2 (germline): KGHSH, LQKENI. The CDR3 runs 14 residues.

The chain links TRBV2 to TRBJ1-1; D is unclear. Germline loops: CDR1 SNHLY, CDR2 FYNNEI. The CDR3 spans 13 residues. V lost 4 bases and J 0 bases, leaving 6 bases between the germline ends. The CDR3 spells CASSVRMNTEAFF. The CDR3 region has the DNA TGTGCCAGCAGTGTCCGGATGAACACTGAAGCTTTCTTT.

The chain uses TRBV7-2 and TRBJ1-5; D call uncertain. The CDR3 is 15 amino acids. Looked up from germline, CDR1 is SGHTA and CDR2 is FQGNSA. Deletions cut 1 base from V and 2 bases from J, with 9 bases between. The CDR3 spells CASSLVAGGNQPQHF. CDR3 sequence (DNA): TGTGCCAGCAGCTTAGTGGCGGGAGGCAATCAGCCCCAGCATTTT.

V and J are TRBV7-2 and TRBJ1-3, with D possibly matching TRBD1 (6 bases). The V end was cut by 1 base, the J end by 4 bases, with 17 bases between. The CDR3 is 17 residues long. Per the germline V gene, CDR1 is SGHTA and CDR2 is FQGNSA. The CDR3 here is CASSLDRGRGSGNTIYF. In DNA, the CDR3 is TGTGCCAGCAGCTTAGACCGGGGCAGGGGTTCGGGAAACACCATATATTTT.

This chain connects TRBV11-2 to TRBJ1-1; 7 nucleotides agree with TRBD1. Trimming removed 3 bases from V and 0 bases from J; junction bases left unmatched: 4. Per germline, CDR1 SGHAT and CDR2 FQNNGV. The CDR3 contains 15 residues. CDR3 loop: CASSLIGTVNTEAFF. CDR3 in DNA: TGTGCCAGCAGCTTGATTGGGACAGTGAACACTGAAGCTTTCTTT. The whole variable domain, remainder taken from reference TRBV11-2 and TRBJ1-1, is EAGVAQSPRYKIIEKRQSVAFWCNPISGHATLYWYQQILGQGPKLLIQFQNNGVVDDSQLPKDRFSAERLKGVDSTLKIQPAKLEDSAVYLCASSLIGTVNTEAFFGQGTRLTVV.

The rearrangement joins TRBV5-1 to TRBJ1-2; D may be TRBD1 (6 bases). Germline values: CDR1 SGHRS, CDR2 YFSETQ. Deletions cut 5 bases from V and 2 bases from J, with 16 bases between. The CDR3 extends over 15 amino acids. CDR3 DNA: TGCGCCAGCAGACGAGATGTGGACAGAAACTATGGCTACACCTTC. The encoded protein is CASRRDVDRNYGYTF.

The chain employs TRBV18 and TRBJ1-6, with 9 bases lining up with TRBD1. Trimming cost V 0 bases and J 7 bases; bases outside gene matches: 4. This CDR3 is built from 16 residues. Germline V CDR1 and CDR2: KGHSH, LQKENI. The CDR3 loop is CASSPPLGQGNSPLHF. The DNA of the CDR3 is TGTGCCAGCTCACCACCCCTAGGACAGGGGAATTCACCCCTCCACTTT.

J is TRBJ2-3 and V is TRBV25-1; 7 bases are shared with TRBD2. From germline, CDR1 is MGHDK and CDR2 SYGVNS. After removal of 1 base from V and 3 bases from J, the junction contained 4 bases not matched to a gene. The CDR3 contains 15 residues. The CDR3 nucleotides are TGTGCCAGCAGTGAATTCGGGGGGAGAACAGATACGCAGTATTTT. Translated, it gives CASSEFGGRTDTQYF.

The rearrangement links TRBV14 to TRBJ1-2, with 10 bases lining up with TRBD1. This CDR3 contains 16 residues. Looked up from germline, CDR1 is SGHDN and CDR2 is FVKESK. Trimming cost V 4 bases and J 7 bases; bases outside gene matches: 12. The CDR3 DNA sequence: TGTGCCAGCAGCCGCGGGACCGGGACAGGGGTCGGTGGCTACACCTTC. It codes for CASSRGTGTGVGGYTF.

V usage is TRBV19 and J usage is TRBJ1-5, with 7 bases aligning to TRBD1. V lost 2 bases, J lost 0 bases, and 7 bases stayed unmatched. CDR1 and CDR2 from the germline V gene are LNHDA and SQIVND (reference sequence). The CDR3 extends over 17 amino acids. CDR3 protein: CASSIIGGGFSNQPQHF. In DNA form, the CDR3 reads TGTGCCAGTAGTATAATCGGAGGGGGCTTTAGCAATCAGCCCCAGCATTTT. Filled out from reference TRBV19 and TRBJ1-5, the complete variable domain reads DGGITQSPKYLFRKEGQNVTLSCEQNLNHDAMYWYRQDPGQGLRLIYYSQIVNDFQKGDIAEGYSVSREKKESFPLTVTSAQKNPTAFYLCASSIIGGGFSNQPQHFGDGTRLSIL.

The V call is TRBV2, the J call TRBJ1-2, with D perhaps TRBD1 (6 bases). CDR3 size: 14 residues. CDR1 SNHLY and CDR2 FYNNEI come from the germline V gene. V was trimmed by 8 bases and J by 5 bases, leaving 18 bases between them. In nucleotides, the CDR3 is TGTGCCAGCCAACTCAGAGGGGGTTGGTATGGCTACACCTTC. Protein sequence: CASQLRGGWYGYTF.

The V and J genes are TRBV5-1 and TRBJ2-5; D gene ambiguous. The DNA end is a closer match to TRBJ2-7, so the J assignment may be wrong. Germline V CDR1 and CDR2: SGHRS, YFSETQ. The CDR3 covers 13 residues. CDR3 amino acids: CASSPLASYEQYF. CDR3 DNA: TGCGCCAGCAGCCCCCTCGCCTCCTACGAGCAGTACTTC.

The chain has TRBV19 and TRBJ2-1; 13 nucleotides agree with TRBD2. The germline V gene encodes CDR1 LNHDA and CDR2 SQIVND (reference sequence). The V and J ends lost 5 bases and 8 bases, in that order; junction bases with no gene match: 3. This CDR3 has 14 residues. CDR3 bases: TGTGCCAGTAGTTTGGGACTAGCGGGACATGAGCAGTTCTTC. It encodes CASSLGLAGHEQFF.

The V call is TRBV7-8, the J call TRBJ2-3, with TRBD2 matching 9 bases. Germline CDR1 reads SGHVS; CDR2 reads FQNEAQ. J lost 5 bases, V lost 5 bases, and 11 bases had no gene match. There are 16 residues in the CDR3. The DNA of the CDR3 is TGTGCCAGCAGCATCCTAGCGGGGACCCCAGGAGATACGCAGTATTTT. Translating gives CASSILAGTPGDTQYF.

This chain joins TRBV9 and TRBJ2-5; D unclear. CDR1 and CDR2 from the germline V gene are SGDLS and YYNGEE. Trimming pared 0 bases from V and 5 bases from J, leaving 11 bases between. The CDR3 spans 14 residues. Written as DNA, the CDR3 is TGTGCCAGCAGCGTAGGGTATAGGCTGGAGACCCAGTACTTC. It specifies CASSVGYRLETQYF.

The chain has TRBV5-1 and TRBJ1-4; D gene ambiguous. Germline values: CDR1 SGHRS, CDR2 YFSETQ. With 0 bases removed from V and 8 bases from J, the gap between germline ends came to 8 bases. The CDR3 has 13 amino acids. CDR3 in amino acids: CASSLALGEKLFF. The DNA of the CDR3 is TGCGCCAGCAGCTTGGCCCTGGGGGAAAAACTGTTTTTT.

J is TRBJ2-5 and V is TRBV2; D is possibly TRBD2 (5 bases). Germline V lookup: CDR1 SNHLY, CDR2 FYNNEI. Trimming removed 4 bases from V and 4 bases from J, with 10 bases in between. The CDR3 is 13 amino acids. The CDR3 spells CASSVSAAETQYF. For the CDR3, the DNA is TGTGCCAGCAGTGTTTCAGCGGCAGAGACCCAGTACTTC.

The chain is built from TRBV6-1 and TRBJ2-1, with D possibly matching TRBD1 (6 bases). The CDR3 consists of 16 residues. Germline-derived CDR1 and CDR2 are MNHNS and SASEGT. The ends were cut back, 3 bases at V and 8 bases at J, with 20 bases in the middle. Written as DNA, the CDR3 is TGTGCCAGCAGTGATCCGGACTTACAGCCAGGGGATGAGCAGTTCTTC. This sequence encodes CASSDPDLQPGDEQFF.

This rearrangement joins TRBV11-2 to TRBJ1-2; weak D call: TRBD1 (5 bases). CDR3 size: 15 residues. Trimming shortened V by 0 bases and J by 8 bases, and 16 bases separated the two germline ends. In germline, CDR1 is SGHAT, CDR2 FQNNGV. The CDR3 DNA follows: TGTGCCAGCAGCTTAGATCGGGGAGGTTCAGGGGGCTACACCTTC. Its protein is CASSLDRGGSGGYTF. The full variable domain, its missing parts supplied by reference TRBV11-2 and TRBJ1-2, is EAGVAQSPRYKIIEKRQSVAFWCNPISGHATLYWYQQILGQGPKLLIQFQNNGVVDDSQLPKDRFSAERLKGVDSTLKIQPAKLEDSAVYLCASSLDRGGSGGYTFGSGTRLTVV.

This clone appeared a single time. The rearrangement links TRBV7-3 to TRBJ1-2; TRBD1 might be the D (5 bases). The CDR3 totals 14 residues. Germline CDR1 is SGHTA and CDR2 is FQGTGA. Trimming removed 5 bases from V and 4 bases from J, with 14 bases in between. CDR3 amino acids: CASSPGGRSYGYTF. The CDR3 nucleotides are TGTGCCAGCAGCCCTGGGGGACGCAGCTATGGCTACACCTTC.

The chain uses TRBV11-3 and TRBJ1-2, with D possibly being TRBD1 (5 bases). The CDR3 consists of 15 residues. Germline V CDR1 and CDR2: SGHNT, YENEEA. V dropped 5 bases and J dropped 4 bases, with 17 bases sitting between them. The CDR3 spells CASSPTVGASYGYTF. DNA for the CDR3: TGTGCCAGCAGCCCCACGGTCGGGGCGAGCTATGGCTACACCTTC.

The chain links TRBV28 to TRBJ1-2, with 12 nucleotides matching TRBD1. The CDR3 sequence is 15 residues long. Germline CDR1 and CDR2: MDHEN and SYDVKM. The V segment lost 5 bases and the J segment 6 bases; nucleotides outside the gene matches: 7. The CDR3 DNA reads as TGTGCCAGCAGTACCGCCGGGACAGGGGGCGATGGCTACACCTTC. Amino acid sequence: CASSTAGTGGDGYTF.

The V call is TRBV5-6, the J call TRBJ1-4, with D perhaps TRBD1 (5 bases). With 0 bases removed from V and 0 bases from J, the gap between germline ends came to 9 bases. The CDR3 totals 16 residues. Per germline, CDR1 SGHDT and CDR2 YYEEEE. The CDR3 DNA follows: TGTGCCAGCAGCTTGGCCGGGGCGGCAACTAATGAAAAACTGTTTTTT. Protein sequence: CASSLAGAATNEKLFF.

The V gene is TRBV6-4, the J gene TRBJ1-2; TRBD1 is a possible D gene (6 bases). Germline assignment: CDR1 MRHNA and CDR2 SNTAGT. The CDR3 sequence is 18 residues long. Trimming took 8 bases from V and 4 from J, leaving 29 bases between them. Written as DNA, the CDR3 is TGTGCCAGCCCTTTTTTCTACGGACAGTTTCGAGTCTTCTATGGCTACACCTTC. The encoded protein is CASPFFYGQFRVFYGYTF.

The count of this clone is one. The chain is built from TRBV2 and TRBJ1-1; tentatively, D is TRBD1 (5 bases). The CDR3 has 15 amino acids. Germline V gives CDR1 SNHLY, CDR2 FYNNEI. V lost 2 bases, J lost 2 bases, and 12 bases lay in between. CDR3 residues: CASSERRGINTEAFF. The CDR3 coding sequence is TGTGCCAGCAGTGAACGAAGGGGTATAAACACTGAAGCTTTCTTT. The full variable domain, its missing parts supplied by reference TRBV2 and TRBJ1-1, is EPEVTQTPSHQVTQMGQEVILRCVPISNHLYFYWYRQILGQKVEFLVSFYNNEISEKSEIFDDQFSVERPDGSNFTLKIRSTKLEDSAMYFCASSERRGINTEAFFGQGTRLTVV.